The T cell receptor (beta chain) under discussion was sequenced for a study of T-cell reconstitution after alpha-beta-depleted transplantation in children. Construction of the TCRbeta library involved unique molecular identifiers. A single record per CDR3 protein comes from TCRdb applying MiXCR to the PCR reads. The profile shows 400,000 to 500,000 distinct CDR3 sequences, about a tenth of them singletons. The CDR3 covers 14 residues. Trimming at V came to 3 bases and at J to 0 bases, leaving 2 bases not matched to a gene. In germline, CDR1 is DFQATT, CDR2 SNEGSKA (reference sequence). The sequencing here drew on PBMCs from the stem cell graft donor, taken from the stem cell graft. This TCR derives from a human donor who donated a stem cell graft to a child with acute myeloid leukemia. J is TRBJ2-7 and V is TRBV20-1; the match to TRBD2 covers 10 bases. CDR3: CSARSSGSSYEQYF. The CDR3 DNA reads TGCAGTGCTAGGTCTAGCGGGAGCTCCTACGAGCAGTACTTC.